This T cell receptor beta chain was captured in a study of blood T cell repertoires in COVID-19 (dated by TCRdb to about 2020). The study in broad terms: Samples from collaborators originated in the United States, Italy and Spain and spanned both the acute and convalescent phases of COVID-19. Subjects who had been exposed to COVID-19, were actively infected with it, or had recovered from it provided the deeply sampled blood TCRbeta repertoires that made up the dataset. Samples were obtained from the ongoing ImmuneRACE study (first 160 participants) and from 1,254 subjects provided by 6 global collaborators. A freely available public database, intended as a resource for researchers studying the immune response to SARS-CoV-2, is where the repertoires were released. HLA class I and class II types, where available, came from metadata supplied by the sample provider rather than from assay-based typing. The sample metadata nearly always contained a de-identified subject ID, COVID-19 status, age in years and sex. The prospective study material was composed of cDNA or gDNA derived from T cells, B-cell-depleted T cells, or PBMCs. What the authors observed across the whole study: How much clinical and demographic metadata was included differed by source and by participant, and the metadata was provided uncurated.

TCRbeta CDR3 regions were amplified from genomic DNA by means of the immunoSEQ Assay, a bias-controlled multiplex PCR. On the authors' methods: Within the assay, amplification of reference gene primers was used to estimate how many nucleated cells each sample contained. Sequence reads were collapsed and filtered to measure the absolute abundance of every unique TCRbeta CDR3 rearrangement. For each sample, productive Simpson clonality was calculated by taking the square root of Simpson's diversity index across productive rearrangements. Drawn from immuneACCESS, this table holds only the in-frame rearrangements with V and J called that TCRdb kept. Clones are partly lost; checked studies trace under half to an unresolved V gene and leave the rest unexplained. From that table come the V and J calls and clone size; the DNA was used to work out D and trimming. For this sample the table gives approximately 320,000 clones, of which roughly nine tenths were detected only once. The ten largest clones capture roughly 2.6% of the sample.

This clone was detected only once. Its antigen remains unidentified. It has no much larger one-base neighbor in the sample; base qualities were not kept. In the prospective study, participants were roughly 18 to 90 years old, resided in 20 to 30 geographic areas of the United States, and were enrolled through a virtual design. Cohort assignment in the prospective study relied on participant-reported clinical history from a screening survey and a study questionnaire. Recovered participants in ImmuneRACE Cohort 3 were defined by two consecutive negative NP/OP PCR tests, clearance by a healthcare professional, or resolution of symptoms. Mobile phlebotomists in the prospective study collected whole blood, serum and a nasopharyngeal or oropharyngeal swab from every participant. Over an approximately two-month period, participants in the prospective study had the option of providing additional blood draws and questionnaires. Blood samples from the prospective study were shipped frozen or at room temperature prior to DNA extraction.

The CDR3 starts with the cysteine, ends with the phenylalanine, and has 17 residues. The entry retains the CDR3 DNA only, 51 bases that are in frame from base 1. The germline V gene provides CDR1 SGHVS and CDR2 FQNEAQ. The germline ends are 17 bases apart after V is trimmed by 2 bases and J by 2 bases. The rearranged chain carries TRBV7-8 and TRBJ2-3; the D gene is possibly TRBD2, with 7 bases matching. The sample consisted of PBMCs or T cells enriched from blood (not recorded which). The source is a man in his 60s who had recovered from COVID-19. The bases read TGTGCCAGCAGCTTATACGGGGCGGGGGACACCACAGATACGCAGTATTTT. The translation is CASSLYGAGDTTDTQYF.